This T cell receptor (beta chain) was identified in a study of T cell responses to AZD1222 COVID-19 vaccine. Study results and caveats: In a largely white British group with more females than males, clonal diversity was possibly underestimated. Of the AZD1222 recipients, only five to seven were seropositive at baseline. There were vaccine-associated CD4 TCRs across spike, dominant at 160-218 and 743-854.

Trimming left V 0 bases short and J 3 bases short, with 9 bases between. There are 13 residues in the CDR3. Germline V gene lookup returns CDR1 SQVTM and CDR2 ANQGSEA. Pooled together were second doses at about 4 or about 12 weeks. The protocol was immunoSEQ multiplex PCR, while the TCRdb copy is restricted to in-frame clones and leaves out a portion. Altogether 83,000 or so clones are present, less than 95% being singletons, with the ten largest covering about 29%. As concerns this clone: The antigen is not known.

The chain couples TRBV29-1 to TRBJ2-7; no reliable D call. The source of this sequence is an adult who received the AZD1222 COVID-19 vaccine. Sequences were derived from peripheral blood, sampled 28 days after the second AZD1222 dose. As DNA, the CDR3 is TGCAGCGTTGAAGATAAGGAGAACTACGAGCAGTACTTC. Protein product: CSVEDKENYEQYF.